The entry that follows covers one T cell receptor beta chain sequence. The sample originates from a study of technical replicates of blood from several donors. The CDR3 sequence is 15 residues long. In germline, CDR1 is KGHSH, CDR2 LQKENI. V shed 4 bases and J 6 bases; nucleotides not matched to a gene: 6. Clones were read by immunoSEQ multiplex PCR, and TCRdb kept only the in-frame ones, dropping some. The sample carries 75,000 to 100,000 clones, about nine tenths recorded once. This sequence originates from a human donor in good health. Source material: T cells isolated from PBMCs. V gene TRBV18 combines with J gene TRBJ2-1; TRBD1 agrees at 10 bases. This chain's CDR3 is CASSLSGQGINEQFF. CDR3 DNA: TGTGCCAGCTCACTCTCGGGACAGGGGATCAATGAGCAGTTCTTC.